This TCR beta chain is drawn from a study of a mutant IDH1 vaccine in newly diagnosed glioma. The sample's time point: week 23, last vaccination. Doses of 300 ug of mutant IDH1 20-mer peptide were given with topical imiquimod. Germline loops: CDR1 KGHSH, CDR2 LQKENI. Unmatched junction bases numbered 1, after V lost 1 base and J lost 6 bases. This CDR3 region has 15 residues. About this clone itself: The antigen is unknown.

Here immunoSEQ multiplex PCR was the method, and the copy in TCRdb shows in-frame clones only, minus some. The sample lists around 30,000 clones; more than 75% were seen once. The starting material was PBMCs, obtained from a glioma patient whose treatment included an IDH1 peptide vaccine. The chain couples TRBV18 to TRBJ2-2, with 11 positions matching TRBD2. This sequence originates from a man in his forties with glioma. CDR3 sequence: CASSPLLAGAGELFF. CDR3 DNA sequence: TGTGCCAGCTCACCACTACTAGCGGGAGCCGGGGAGCTGTTTTTT.